Below, 24 T cell receptor beta chains from the same sample are listed, as sequenced in a study of blood T cell repertoires in COVID-19 (dated by TCRdb to about 2020). Receptor libraries were prepared by the immunoSEQ multiplex PCR assay. Held by TCRdb, this immuneACCESS table contains in-frame sequences only and omits some clones. Under half of the omission traces to an unresolved V gene where checked; the cause of the rest is unknown. This sample has about 94,000 clones in its table, and less than 85% of those were observed once. In total, the top ten clones hold about 3.9% of the sample. Sequencing was done on a sample of peripheral blood. Receptors originate from a man aged 65 to 85 with COVID-19, enrolled during active disease.

The J gene is TRBJ2-1, the V gene TRBV24-1; 7 nucleotides match TRBD2. After removal of 12 bases from V and 8 bases from J, the junction contained 12 bases not matched to a gene. Germline V lookup: CDR1 KGHDR, CDR2 SFDVKD. The CDR3 covers 13 residues. The CDR3 is CASGLGGYYEQFF. In DNA form, the CDR3 reads TGTGCCTCGGGCCTGGGAGGGTATTATGAGCAGTTCTTC.

The chain joins TRBV5-1 to TRBJ1-1; D gene uncertain. The V gene's germline CDR1 is SGHRS and CDR2 YFSETQ. This CDR3 spans 15 amino acids. Trimming left V 0 bases short and J 1 base short, with 10 bases between. Here the CDR3 reads CASSLALEKNTEAFF. For the CDR3, the DNA is TGCGCCAGCAGCTTGGCCTTAGAGAAGAACACTGAAGCTTTCTTT.

This clone has just one count. V gene TRBV6-1 combines with J gene TRBJ2-3, with TRBD2 matching 10 bases. This CDR3 is built from 17 residues. Germline-derived CDR1 and CDR2 are MNHNS and SASEGT. Germline trimming cut 2 bases from V and 0 bases from J; bases unmatched to any gene: 5. CDR3 nucleotide sequence: TGTGCCAGCAGTGAAACCGGACTAGCGGTTAGCACAGATACGCAGTATTTT. Protein product: CASSETGLAVSTDTQYF.

This chain connects TRBV5-4 to TRBJ1-4, with D possibly matching TRBD1 (6 bases). Looked up from germline, CDR1 is SGHNT and CDR2 is YYREEE (reference sequence). CDR3 length: 14 amino acids. The V gene lost 4 bases and the J gene lost 4 bases, with 11 bases spanning the gap. The CDR3 here is CASSDQGYNEKLFF. The CDR3 DNA is TGTGCCAGCAGCGACCAGGGGTATAATGAAAAACTGTTTTTT. The complete variable domain, with remaining parts taken from reference TRBV5-4 and TRBJ1-4, reads ETGVTQSPTHLIKTRGQQVTLRCSSQSGHNTVSWYQQALGQGPQFIFQYYREEENGRGNFPPRFSGLQFPNYSSELNVNALELDDSALYLCASSDQGYNEKLFFGSGTQLSVL.

The V call is TRBV30, the J call TRBJ2-6; the D is unclear. CDR3 length equals 14 residues. V lost 4 bases and J 1 base, leaving 8 bases between the germline ends. Germline-derived CDR1 and CDR2 are GTSNPN and SVGIG (reference sequence). In nucleotides, the CDR3 is TGTGCCTGGAAAAGAGGTTCTGGGGCCAACGTCCTGACTTTC. Protein: CAWKRGSGANVLTF. The full variable domain, completed using reference TRBV30 and TRBJ2-6, is SQTIHQWPATLVQPVGSPLSLECTVEGTSNPNLYWYRQAAGRGLQLLFYSVGIGQISSEVPQNLSASRPQDRQFILSSKKLLLSDSGFYLCAWKRGSGANVLTFGAGSRLTVL.

The chain links TRBV5-1 to TRBJ2-3; TRBD1 aligns across 11 bases. In germline, CDR1 is SGHRS, CDR2 YFSETQ. There are 16 residues in the CDR3. V trimming: 3 bases; J trimming: 2 bases; junction bases outside the gene matches: 5. The CDR3 here is CASSWRTGGITDTQYF. The CDR3 DNA is TGCGCCAGCAGCTGGAGGACAGGGGGCATCACAGATACGCAGTATTTT.

CDR3 sequence (DNA): TGTGCCAGCTCACGTGGACAGGGAGGCCAAGAGACCCAGTACTTC. Translating gives CASSRGQGGQETQYF. The rearrangement joins TRBV18 to TRBJ2-5, with 8 bases aligning to TRBD1. Germline assignment: CDR1 KGHSH and CDR2 LQKENI. This CDR3 is 15 amino acids long. Trimming took 4 bases from V and 1 from J; bases not matched to a gene: 5.

This chain uses TRBV12-5 with TRBJ2-5; D is perhaps TRBD2 (6 bases). The germline V gene encodes CDR1 LGHNT and CDR2 FRNRAP. The CDR3 totals 16 residues. V lost 1 base to trimming and J lost 5 bases, with 17 bases between them. CDR3: CASGLGTRERGETQYF. The DNA for the CDR3 is TGTGCTAGTGGTTTGGGCACTAGGGAACGGGGGGAGACCCAGTACTTC.

The rearrangement uses TRBV7-2 and TRBJ2-7, with D unclear. CDR1 is SGHTA and CDR2 is FQGNSA in the germline V gene. With 1 base removed from V and 3 bases from J, the gap between germline ends came to 10 bases. This CDR3 has 14 residues. Written as DNA, the CDR3 is TGTGCCAGCAGCTTAGGGTCGGGTTACTACGAGCAGTACTTC. It codes for CASSLGSGYYEQYF. Variable domain in full (rest from reference TRBV7-2 and TRBJ2-7): GAGVSQSPSNKVTEKGKDVELRCDPISGHTALYWYRQSLGQGLEFLIYFQGNSAPDKSGLPSDRFSAERTGGSVSTLTIQRTQQEDSAVYLCASSLGSGYYEQYFGPGTRLTVT.

The V and J genes are TRBV30 and TRBJ2-1; 10 bases are shared with TRBD2. This CDR3 has 15 amino acids. Germline V CDR1 and CDR2: GTSNPN, SVGIG (reference sequence). V lost 0 bases and J lost 10; bases outside the gene matches: 9. CDR3 region: CAWSVGLAGALEQFF. CDR3 DNA sequence: TGTGCCTGGAGTGTAGGTCTAGCGGGAGCCCTCGAGCAGTTCTTC.

The rearrangement links TRBV9 to TRBJ1-2; possibly TRBD1 for D (5 bases). Trimming removed 4 bases at V and 11 bases at J, with 24 bases between. Germline CDR1 and CDR2: SGDLS and YYNGEE. The CDR3 totals 15 residues. The CDR3 region has the DNA TGTGCCAGCAGCTTTAACCCCCCAGGCGCCCGGGGGTACACCTTC. Translation gives CASSFNPPGARGYTF. Drawing the rest from reference TRBV9 and TRBJ1-2, the complete variable domain is DSGVTQTPKHLITATGQRVTLRCSPRSGDLSVYWYQQSLDQGLQFLIQYYNGEERAKGNILERFSAQQFPDLHSELNLSSLELGDSALYFCASSFNPPGARGYTFGSGTRLTVV.

J is TRBJ1-5 and V is TRBV12-3 or TRBV12-4, with unresolved D. The CDR3 runs 13 residues. Trimming took 2 bases from V and 6 from J, leaving 8 bases between them. CDR3 in DNA: TGTGCCAGCAGTTTATTTGAGGGTCAGCCCCAGCATTTT. It specifies CASSLFEGQPQHF.

The rearrangement links TRBV19 to TRBJ2-3; D gene unclear. V shed 5 bases and J shed 4 bases, with 10 bases lying between them. Germline V lookup: CDR1 LNHDA, CDR2 SQIVND (reference sequence). The CDR3 contains 13 residues. In DNA form, the CDR3 reads TGTGCCAGTAGTCGGGTACTCGCAGATACGCAGTATTTT. It encodes CASSRVLADTQYF.

The chain has TRBV5-4 and TRBJ2-5; D may be TRBD2 (5 bases). This CDR3 region has 14 residues. The germline V and J ends were trimmed by 0 bases and 1 base, with 7 bases remaining between them. Germline V gene lookup returns CDR1 SGHNT and CDR2 YYREEE (reference sequence). The CDR3 nucleotides read TGTGCCAGCAGCTTGGCCGGACTCCAAGAGACCCAGTACTTC. The encoded protein is CASSLAGLQETQYF.

This clone was detected a few times. This chain links TRBV4-2 with TRBJ1-4; D call uncertain. This CDR3 is built from 15 residues. Germline V gives CDR1 LGHNA, CDR2 YNFKEQ. Trimming took 5 bases from V and 7 from J, leaving 17 bases between them. CDR3 nucleotides: TGTGCCAGCAGCGAATCCCGGGCACGGGGTGAAAAACTGTTTTTT. Residues: CASSESRARGEKLFF.

The chain links TRBV6-5 to TRBJ1-2, with no clear D. The germline CDR1 and CDR2 sequences are MNHEY and SVGAGI. The CDR3 totals 13 residues. Trimming cost V 5 bases and J 0 bases, with 7 bases left between them. The CDR3 DNA reads as TGTGCCAGCAGTCCTGAGGCTAACTATGGCTACACCTTC. As protein: CASSPEANYGYTF.

The V and J genes are TRBV7-8 and TRBJ1-4; D may be TRBD1 (6 bases). CDR1 is SGHVS, CDR2 FQNEAQ, per germline. The CDR3 consists of 16 residues. V was pared by 1 base and J by 1 base, with 10 bases between. CDR3 sequence (DNA): TGTGCCAGCAGCTTAGTACCACAGGGAACTAATGAAAAACTGTTTTTT. Its protein is CASSLVPQGTNEKLFF. Based on the CDR3 plus reference TRBV7-8 and TRBJ1-4, the full variable domain is GAGVSQSPRYKVAKRGQDVALRCDPISGHVSLFWYQQALGQGPEFLTYFQNEAQLDKSGLPSDRFFAERPEGSVSTLKIQRTQQEDSAVYLCASSLVPQGTNEKLFFGSGTQLSVL.

The gene calls are TRBV30 and TRBJ1-3; D perhaps matches TRBD1 (5 bases). Germline V CDR1 and CDR2: GTSNPN, SVGIG (reference sequence). Trimming pared 5 bases from V and 0 bases from J, leaving 11 bases between. The CDR3 loop spans 14 amino acids. Written as DNA, the CDR3 is TGTGCCTGGGGTGGGGGGGGCTCTGGAAACACCATATATTTT. Protein product: CAWGGGGSGNTIYF.

The chain carries TRBV5-8 and TRBJ2-3; a weak D match, TRBD1 (5 bases). The germline CDR1 and CDR2 sequences are SGHTS and YDEGEE. V shed 4 bases and J shed 1 base, with 13 bases lying between them. The CDR3 is 15 residues long. As DNA, the CDR3 is TGTGCCAGCAGCCCTCGTGTCAGGGGCACAGATACGCAGTATTTT. This sequence encodes CASSPRVRGTDTQYF.

This clone was observed a few times. The rearrangement links TRBV29-1 to TRBJ1-2, with 9 bases that match TRBD1. V shed 5 bases, J shed 4 bases, and the junction held 11 bases outside the gene matches. CDR1 is SQVTM, CDR2 ANQGSEA, per germline. The CDR3 totals 15 residues. This CDR3 reads CSVSPGQGYSYGYTF. In nucleotides, the CDR3 is TGCAGCGTTTCACCCGGACAGGGGTATAGCTATGGCTACACCTTC.

The chain has TRBV6-2 or TRBV6-3 and TRBJ2-1; 8 nucleotides line up with TRBD1. The CDR3 is 15 amino acids. Germline V gene sequence: CDR1 MNHEY, CDR2 SVGEGT. Trimming at V came to 2 bases and at J to 5 bases, leaving 5 bases not matched to a gene. DNA for the CDR3: TGTGCCAGCAGTTACGCGGGACAGGCACACAATGAGCAGTTCTTC. Protein: CASSYAGQAHNEQFF.

The chain uses TRBV7-2 and TRBJ1-2; 8 bases are a match to TRBD1. CDR1 SGHTA and CDR2 FQGNSA come from the germline V gene. This CDR3 is built from 14 residues. Trimming removed 1 base from V and 4 bases from J; junction bases left unmatched: 2. As DNA, the CDR3 is TGTGCCAGCAGCTTAGGGGACAGGACCTATGGCTACACCTTC. Its protein is CASSLGDRTYGYTF.

This clone was detected a few times. The V gene is TRBV7-9, the J gene TRBJ2-7; D possibly corresponds to TRBD2 (6 bases). With 3 bases removed from V and 0 bases from J, the gap between germline ends came to 12 bases. Germline V gene lookup returns CDR1 SEHNR and CDR2 FQNEAQ (reference sequence). The CDR3 loop spans 15 amino acids. The CDR3 is CASSLTSRSSYEQYF. In nucleotides, the CDR3 is TGTGCCAGCAGCTTGACTAGTCGAAGCTCCTACGAGCAGTACTTC.

The chain employs TRBV27 and TRBJ1-2, with 9 bases that match TRBD1. V gave up 6 bases and J gave up 8 bases; unmatched junction bases: 7. Looked up from germline, CDR1 is MNHEY and CDR2 is SMNVEV (reference sequence). The CDR3 is made up of 13 amino acids. The DNA for the CDR3 is TGTGCCAGCAGCCTGGGACAGGGAGGCGGCTACACCTTC. This encodes CASSLGQGGGYTF.